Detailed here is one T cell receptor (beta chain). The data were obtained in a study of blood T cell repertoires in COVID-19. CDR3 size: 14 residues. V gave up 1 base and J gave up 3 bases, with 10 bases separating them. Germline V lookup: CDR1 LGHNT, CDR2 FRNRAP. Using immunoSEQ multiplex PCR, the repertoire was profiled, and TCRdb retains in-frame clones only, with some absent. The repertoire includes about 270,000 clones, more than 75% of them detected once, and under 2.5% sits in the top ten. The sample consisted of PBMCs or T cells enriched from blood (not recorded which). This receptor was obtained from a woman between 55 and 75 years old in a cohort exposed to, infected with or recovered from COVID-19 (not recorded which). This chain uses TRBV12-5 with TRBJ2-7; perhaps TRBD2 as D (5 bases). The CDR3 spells CASGLAGEDYEQYF. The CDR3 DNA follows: TGTGCTAGTGGTTTGGCCGGGGAAGACTACGAGCAGTACTTC.